The 21 T cell receptor beta chains listed next were all sequenced from one sample in a study of STAT5B mutations in CD4+ large granular lymphocyte leukemia. This table comes from immunoSEQ multiplex PCR, and its TCRdb copy is limited to in-frame clones, with some not included. The sample consists of under 35,000 clones, more than 75% of them appearing once. Sequences were obtained from CD4+ T cells from blood buffy coats. These receptors were collected from a human donor in good health.

The chain is built from TRBV7-2 and TRBJ2-4; TRBD1 might be the D (6 bases). V shed 6 bases and J shed 3 bases, with 18 bases lying between them. The germline V gene has CDR1 SGHTA and CDR2 FQGNSA. The CDR3 consists of 16 residues. The CDR3 nucleotides are TGTGCCAGCAGTCCCACTTGGGGGCGACACAAAAACATTCAGTACTTC. This gives the protein CASSPTWGRHKNIQYF.

This chain joins TRBV5-1 and TRBJ2-1, with 10 positions matching TRBD2. This CDR3 contains 14 residues. The trim removed 4 bases at V and 4 bases at J, leaving 2 bases unmatched. Per germline, CDR1 SGHRS and CDR2 YFSETQ. The CDR3 DNA is TGCGCCAGCAGCAGGACTAGCGGTTACAATGAGCAGTTCTTC. It translates to CASSRTSGYNEQFF.

The chain couples TRBV18 to TRBJ2-5; 10 nucleotides match TRBD2. With V trimmed by 3 bases and J by 3 bases, 7 bases remained unmatched. Germline V gene data show CDR1 as KGHSH and CDR2 as LQKENI. The CDR3 is 16 amino acids. As DNA, the CDR3 is TGTGCCAGCTCACCGAAAGCGGGAGGGAATGAAGAGACCCAGTACTTC. Its translation is CASSPKAGGNEETQYF.

CDR3 nucleotide sequence: TGCGCCAGCAGCTTGGCTGGCCCAACGGGGGAGACCCAGTACTTC. This gives the protein CASSLAGPTGETQYF. The rearrangement joins TRBV5-1 to TRBJ2-5; D perhaps matches TRBD2 (5 bases). This CDR3 comprises 15 residues. The germline V and J ends were trimmed by 0 bases and 5 bases, with 14 bases remaining between them. CDR1 SGHRS and CDR2 YFSETQ come from the germline V gene.

This CDR3 reads CASSGQGLSGRVNTEAFF. The DNA for the CDR3 is TGTGCCAGCAGTGGACAGGGGTTAAGTGGGAGAGTGAACACTGAAGCTTTCTTT. The chain joins TRBV27 to TRBJ1-1; 9 bases line up with TRBD1. The CDR3 spans 18 residues. Losses at the gene ends were 5 bases for V and 0 bases for J; bases not matched to a gene: 13. Germline V lookup: CDR1 MNHEY, CDR2 SMNVEV (reference sequence).

V usage is TRBV4-3 and J usage is TRBJ1-4, with TRBD1 identical over 9 bases. Germline trimming cut 1 base from V and 4 bases from J; bases unmatched to any gene: 4. Germline V CDR1 and CDR2: LGHNA, YSLEER. The length of the CDR3 is 16 residues. CDR3 protein: CASSQGGQGFNEKLFF. DNA of the CDR3: TGCGCCAGCAGCCAAGGGGGACAGGGCTTTAATGAAAAACTGTTTTTT.

J is TRBJ2-5 and V is TRBV4-1; 9 nucleotides match TRBD2. The CDR3 sequence is 17 residues long. Germline CDR1 is MGHRA and CDR2 is YSYEKL. Trimming at V came to 0 bases and at J to 5 bases, leaving 10 bases not matched to a gene. The CDR3 DNA follows: TGCGCCAGCAGCCAAGACCCCCAAGCGGGAGGAAGGGAGACCCAGTACTTC. It specifies CASSQDPQAGGRETQYF.

The genes are TRBV7-3 and TRBJ2-5, with 11 bases lining up with TRBD2. Germline V gene sequence: CDR1 SGHTA, CDR2 FQGTGA. The CDR3 loop spans 18 amino acids. V was pared by 4 bases and J by 4 bases, with 14 bases of the junction left unmatched. This CDR3 is CASSSLSWVAGGRETQYF. The CDR3 nucleotides are TGTGCCAGCAGCTCCCTTTCGTGGGTAGCGGGAGGGCGAGAGACCCAGTACTTC.

This chain links TRBV28 with TRBJ2-1, with a weak D call TRBD1 (6 bases). Trimming removed 5 bases from V and 11 bases from J, with 16 bases in between. The germline CDR1 and CDR2 sequences are MDHEN and SYDVKM. The CDR3 spans 13 residues. CDR3 sequence reads: CASSRTDHKKQFF. CDR3 nucleotides: TGTGCCAGCAGTAGGACAGACCATAAGAAGCAGTTCTTC.

The V and J genes are TRBV14 and TRBJ2-2; 9 bases agree with TRBD1. The CDR3 contains 15 residues. CDR1 and CDR2 (germline): SGHDN, FVKESK. V trimming: 4 bases; J trimming: 5 bases; junction bases outside the gene matches: 5. The CDR3 spells CASSRGQGRTGELFF. The DNA for the CDR3 is TGTGCCAGCAGCCGAGGACAGGGGCGGACCGGGGAGCTGTTTTTT.

The sample holds a few counts of this clone. The V and J genes are TRBV5-1 and TRBJ2-6; the D is unclear. V was clipped by 0 bases and J by 2 bases, with 3 bases between them. This CDR3 comprises 14 residues. Germline CDR1 reads SGHRS; CDR2 reads YFSETQ. CDR3 nucleotides: TGCGCCAGCAGCTTGGATGCTGGGGCCAACGTCCTGACTTTC. It specifies CASSLDAGANVLTF.

This clone was counted a few times. The V and J genes are TRBV5-4 and TRBJ1-4; no reliable D call. Germline V CDR1 and CDR2: SGHNT, YYREEE (reference sequence). The V gene lost 5 bases and the J gene lost 3 bases, with 8 bases spanning the gap. This CDR3 has 13 amino acids. The CDR3 sequence is CASRKEPNEKLFF. CDR3 coding DNA: TGTGCCAGCAGGAAGGAACCTAATGAAAAACTGTTTTTT.

This chain links TRBV5-1 with TRBJ2-5, with TRBD1 as a possible D gene (6 bases). In germline, CDR1 is SGHRS, CDR2 YFSETQ. The ends were cut back, 2 bases at V and 4 bases at J, with 15 bases in the middle. The CDR3 length is 15 residues. CDR3 coding DNA: TGCGCCAGCAGCTTAGAGGACAGTAGTCGAGAGACCCAGTACTTC. It encodes CASSLEDSSRETQYF.

The chain employs TRBV5-1 and TRBJ2-5, with 12 bases aligning to TRBD1. Germline V CDR1 and CDR2: SGHRS, YFSETQ. The CDR3 has 15 residues. The V gene end was trimmed by 4 bases and the J gene end by 4 bases; junction bases not matched to a gene: 5. In nucleotides, the CDR3 is TGCGCCAGCAGCCCCGGGACAGGGGGCCTAGAGACCCAGTACTTC. Encoded protein: CASSPGTGGLETQYF.

This clone was seen just once. The chain links TRBV9 to TRBJ1-2; TRBD1 is a possible D gene (6 bases). The CDR3 has 14 amino acids. V dropped 0 bases and J dropped 6 bases, with 12 bases sitting between them. CDR1 and CDR2 (germline): SGDLS, YYNGEE. This CDR3 reads CASSVGRAGDGYTF. In DNA, the CDR3 is TGTGCCAGCAGCGTAGGAAGGGCAGGGGATGGCTACACCTTC.

This clone came up a few times. The chain is built from TRBV27 and TRBJ1-1; no definite D call. Per germline, CDR1 MNHEY and CDR2 SMNVEV (reference sequence). There are 14 residues in the CDR3. The V end was cut by 3 bases, the J end by 0 bases, with 8 bases between. The CDR3 here is CASSLTPMNTEAFF. The CDR3 nucleotides read TGTGCCAGCAGTTTGACACCTATGAACACTGAAGCTTTCTTT.

This clone occurred once. The chain carries TRBV4-3 and TRBJ2-7; 10 positions match TRBD2. The CDR3 consists of 14 residues. J gave up 5 bases and V 4 bases, and 5 bases lay outside the gene matches. Germline CDR1 LGHNA, CDR2 YSLEER. CDR3 nucleotide sequence: TGCGCCAGCAGCCCGGGACTAGCGTTCAACGAGCAGTACTTC. It encodes CASSPGLAFNEQYF.

This clone was counted a single time. The V and J genes are TRBV5-1 and TRBJ2-7; TRBD2 agrees at 12 bases. This CDR3 comprises 15 residues. The V gene's germline CDR1 is SGHRS and CDR2 YFSETQ. J was trimmed by 5 bases and V by 3 bases; bases with no gene match: 6. The CDR3 sequence: CASSSLAGGPNEQYF. The CDR3 region has the DNA TGCGCCAGCAGCTCCCTAGCGGGGGGGCCCAACGAGCAGTACTTC.

This clone was detected only a few times. The J gene is TRBJ1-1, the V gene TRBV6-1; D gene ambiguous. Germline V lookup: CDR1 MNHNS, CDR2 SASEGT. Trimming took off 6 bases at V and 0 bases at J, with 11 bases between the two ends. The CDR3 sequence is 14 residues long. CDR3 in DNA: TGTGCCAGCAGCGGACGGACCATGAACACTGAAGCTTTCTTT. It specifies CASSGRTMNTEAFF.

V gene TRBV2 combines with J gene TRBJ1-3; a weak D match, TRBD1 (6 bases). The CDR3 contains 14 residues. V was pared by 5 bases and J by 4 bases, with 12 bases between. Germline V lookup: CDR1 SNHLY, CDR2 FYNNEI. The CDR3 spells CASSPGATGNTIYF. CDR3 in DNA: TGTGCCAGCAGTCCGGGGGCAACGGGAAACACCATATATTTT.

The chain is built from TRBV7-9 and TRBJ1-3; D is unresolved. CDR3 length: 14 residues. Germline values: CDR1 SEHNR, CDR2 FQNEAQ (reference sequence). Trimming cost V 0 bases and J 1 base, with 4 bases left between them. CDR3 nucleotide sequence: TGTGCCAGCAGCTTAGCCCGGTCTGGAAACACCATATATTTT. It yields the protein CASSLARSGNTIYF. Filled out from reference TRBV7-9 and TRBJ1-3, the complete variable domain reads DTGVSQNPRHKITKRGQNVTFRCDPISEHNRLYWYRQTLGQGPEFLTYFQNEAQLEKSRLLSDRFSAERPKGSFSTLEIQRTEQGDSAMYLCASSLARSGNTIYFGEGSWLTVV.